Listed below are T cell receptor beta chains from one sample, sequenced in a study of T-cell memory formation after mild COVID-19. TCRdb reprocessed the 5' RACE reads via MiXCR and lists one record per CDR3 protein. The sample holds some 300,000 distinct CDR3 sequences, around 20% seen once. Material for sequencing was PBMCs or a T cell subset sorted from them (not recorded which). The origin of the receptors is a man younger than 35 who had mild COVID-19 (a few samples of this study predate the infection). Cell type and time point are not known. Each CDR3 is given with its conserved first and last residue. The order of the fields is D gene, J gene, V gene, clone size, CDR3 DNA, CDR3 protein. D genes are given only for firm matches. Only part of the rows carry a size: once, few, many, or a class if the clone is expanded.

. TRBJ2-7 TRBV27 few TGTGCCAGCAGTTTATCGGGGGCAGGACGAAGGACCTACGAGCAGTACTTC CASSLSGAGRRTYEQYF
. TRBJ2-6 TRBV20-1 . TGCAGTGCTAGAATCCAATGGCAGAGGGCCAACGTCCTGACTTTC CSARIQWQRANVLTF
. TRBJ2-6 TRBV5-5 few TGTGCCAGCAGCCGTACAATCCCCCCGCCTGGGGCCAACGTCCTGACTTTC CASSRTIPPPGANVLTF
. TRBJ2-1 TRBV5-1 many TGCGCCAGCAGCCCCCAGACTAGGTACTACAATGAGCAGTTCTTC CASSPQTRYYNEQFF
. TRBJ1-5 TRBV6-6 . TGTGCCAGCAGCGAGGGATCCGGGGCCCAGCATTTT CASSEGSGAQHF
. TRBJ1-1 TRBV7-2 few TGTGCCAGCAGCGCGGGGACTTACACTGAAGCTTTCTTT CASSAGTYTEAFF
. TRBJ1-2 TRBV12-3/TRBV12-4 few TGTGCCAGCAAGCCGGCAGGGGCTGGGGGCTACACCTTC CASKPAGAGGYTF
. TRBJ1-2 TRBV7-9 many TGTGCCATAGACGATGGCTACACCTTC CAIDDGYTF
. TRBJ2-6 TRBV6-1 few TGTGCCAGCAGTGTCCCCAGCCTCGGGGCCAACGTCCTGACTTTC CASSVPSLGANVLTF
. TRBJ1-4 TRBV5-5 few TGTGCCAGCAGCTTGGTGGTCGTCGAAAAACTGTTTTTT CASSLVVVEKLFF
. TRBJ2-3 TRBV28 few TGTGCCAGCAGTTTATCCCCTTCGACAGGCCACTCACAGTATTTT CASSLSPSTGHSQYF
. TRBJ1-5 TRBV4-1 . TGCGCCAGCAGCCGCGAACGGGCAGGGGTCTTCAATCAGCCCCAGCATTTT CASSRERAGVFNQPQHF
. TRBJ2-3 TRBV12-3/TRBV12-4 few TGTGCCAGCAGTTGGGTCCACAGCACAGATACGCAGTATTTT CASSWVHSTDTQYF
. TRBJ1-2 TRBV6-5 few TGTGCCAGCAGTTACCGACAGGCCTATGGCTACACCTTC CASSYRQAYGYTF
. TRBJ1-5 TRBV3-1 few TGTGCCAGCAGCCAGCAGGGCCAGCCCCAGCATTTT CASSQQGQPQHF
. TRBJ2-3 TRBV6-5 . TGTGCCAGCAGTTACACCGGGGACACAGATACGCAGTATTTT CASSYTGDTDTQYF
. TRBJ1-3 TRBV5-6 few TGTGCCAGCAGCTTGGCGACAGACACTGGAAACACCATATATTTT CASSLATDTGNTIYF
TRBD1 TRBJ2-4 TRBV29-1 many TGCAGCGTTTCGGGACAGGGTATAAACATTCAGTACTTC CSVSGQGINIQYF
. TRBJ2-5 TRBV4-2 few TGTGCCAGCAGCCAAGGCCTATCAGGACAAGAGACCCAGTACTTC CASSQGLSGQETQYF
. TRBJ1-2 TRBV11-2 few TGTGCCAGCAGCCCTCCACGTGAAGAATCCTATGGCTACACCTTC CASSPPREESYGYTF
TRBD1 TRBJ1-5 TRBV2 many TGTGCCAGCAGTCCTGGACAGGTTAGCAATCAGCCCCAGCATTTT CASSPGQVSNQPQHF
. TRBJ1-6 TRBV20-1 . TGCAGTGCAATCAGTGGTGGGGGCGAAAAGTCACCCCTCCACTTT CSAISGGGEKSPLHF
. TRBJ2-3 TRBV6-6 . TGTGCCAGCCTTCTTAACAGAGGCACAGATACGCAGTATTTT CASLLNRGTDTQYF
TRBD1 TRBJ2-5 TRBV11-2 few TGTGCCAGCAGTCCCCGGGACAGAAAAGAGACCCAGTACTTC CASSPRDRKETQYF
. TRBJ2-1 TRBV4-1 . TGCGCCAGCAGCCAAGAGGCCGGGGTGTTGGAGCAGTTCTTC CASSQEAGVLEQFF
TRBD2 TRBJ2-3 TRBV7-8 many TGTGCCAGCAGCTGGCGGGGGGTCACAGATACGCAGTATTTT CASSWRGVTDTQYF
. TRBJ1-1 TRBV10-3 . TGTGCCATCAGACCTGGGGGGCGGCCTGAAGCTTTCTTT CAIRPGGRPEAFF
. TRBJ1-2 TRBV24-1 . TGTGCCACCAGTGGAGGAAGGGGCTATGATGGCTACACCTTC CATSGGRGYDGYTF
. TRBJ1-2 TRBV9 . TGTGCCAGCAGCGTAGAGCCGGGGACTGGCTACACCTTC CASSVEPGTGYTF
TRBD2 TRBJ2-1 TRBV5-1 few TGCGCCAGCAGCTACCGACTAGCGGGGGGGCTTAATGAGCAGTTCTTC CASSYRLAGGLNEQFF
. TRBJ1-4 TRBV4-1 . TGCGCCAGCAGCAGCCGGAGAGTAACTAATGAAAAACTGTTTTTT CASSSRRVTNEKLFF
. TRBJ1-1 TRBV5-1 . TGCGCCAGCGCTAACGGCGTCTTGAACACTGAAGCTTTCTTT CASANGVLNTEAFF
TRBD1 TRBJ2-5 TRBV4-1 few TGCGCCAGCAGCCAAGTCGCAGGGGGCGAGGCCCAGTACTTC CASSQVAGGEAQYF